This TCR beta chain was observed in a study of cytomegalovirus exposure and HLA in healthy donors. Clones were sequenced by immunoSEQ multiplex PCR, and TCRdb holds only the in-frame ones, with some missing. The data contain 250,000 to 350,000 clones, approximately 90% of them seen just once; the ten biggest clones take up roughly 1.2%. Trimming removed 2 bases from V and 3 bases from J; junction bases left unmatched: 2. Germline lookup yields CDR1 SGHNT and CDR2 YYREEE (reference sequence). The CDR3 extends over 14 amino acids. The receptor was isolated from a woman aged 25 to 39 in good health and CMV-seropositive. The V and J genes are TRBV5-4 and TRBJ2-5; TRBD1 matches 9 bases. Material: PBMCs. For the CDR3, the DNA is TGTGCCAGCAGCTTCGGGGACAGGGAAGAGACCCAGTACTTC. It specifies CASSFGDREETQYF.